This T cell receptor beta chain was found in a study of blood T cell repertoires in COVID-19. Across the whole study: Donors in the United States, Italy and Spain gave samples during acute or convalescent COVID-19. Sample material is recorded as cDNA or gDNA derived from T cells, B-cell-depleted T cells, or PBMCs.

Germline V lookup: CDR1 ENHRY, CDR2 SYGVKD. The CDR3 is made up of 15 amino acids. The germline V and J ends were trimmed by 5 bases and 1 base, with 13 bases remaining between them. As originally analysed: Reference gene primer amplification yielded estimated nucleated cell counts. Method: immunoSEQ multiplex PCR; TCRdb's copy keeps in-frame clones and lacks some. D and trimming were read from the DNA, whereas the V and J calls and clone size are those reported in that table. The sample comprises 250,000 to 300,000 clones, around 81% of which are singletons, and roughly 2.9% rests with the top ten. The TCR was taken from a woman aged 55-69 years with active or convalescent COVID-19. The J gene is TRBJ2-3, the V gene TRBV10-3, with D unclear. Sequencing was carried out using peripheral blood. The CDR3 coding sequence is TGTGCCATCAGTTCCATCCGAGGCGGCACAGATACGCAGTATTTT. It specifies CAISSIRGGTDTQYF.